The 8 T cell receptor beta chains listed next were all sequenced from one sample in a study of neurological immune-mediated disorders (dated by TCRdb to the late 2010s). The library came from 5' RACE. Sequencing instrument: Illumina HiSeq 2500. TCRdb trimmed the raw reads at Q25, called clones with MiXCR and kept productive beta chains. Each CDR3 protein appears once, grouped with its most common genes and DNA. The sample records tens of thousands of distinct CDR3 sequences, 2% to 3% of which are singletons. The biggest ten clones account for nearly 2.5% of the sample. Sequencing input: PBMCs. These receptors originate from a man over 45 with multiple sclerosis.

This clonotype was seen at least ten times. The chain uses TRBV5-1 and TRBJ2-7; D might be TRBD2 (6 bases). Germline loops: CDR1 SGHRS, CDR2 YFSETQ. The CDR3 totals 12 residues. Between the trimmed V and J ends, which lost 4 bases and 3 bases, there was a span of 8 bases. CDR3 amino acids: CASSPDYYEQYF. CDR3 nucleotide sequence: TGCGCCAGCAGCCCGGACTACTACGAGCAGTACTTC.

This clonotype was seen many times. The rearrangement uses TRBV20-1 and TRBJ2-4, with 7 bases fitting TRBD2. The V gene's germline CDR1 is DFQATT and CDR2 SNEGSKA (reference sequence). The CDR3 length is 15 residues. After removal of 1 base from V and 8 bases from J, the junction contained 11 bases not matched to a gene. The CDR3 DNA sequence: TGCAGTGCTAGAGCCGGAGCGGGGTCTTGGGACATTCAGTACTTC. It yields the protein CSARAGAGSWDIQYF.

A few counts support this clonotype. J is TRBJ1-1 and V is TRBV7-6; D is possibly TRBD1 (5 bases). The CDR3 extends over 13 amino acids. CDR1 and CDR2 (germline): SGHVS, FNYEAQ. The V and J ends lost 4 bases and 7 bases respectively, with 13 bases between them. The CDR3 DNA follows: TGTGCCAGCAGCTGGGCGCAGGGCGGTGAAGCTTTCTTT. This codes for CASSWAQGGEAFF. The variable domain in full, with the rest retrieved from reference TRBV7-6 and TRBJ1-1, is GAGVSQSPRYKVTKRGQDVALRCDPISGHVSLYWYRQALGQGPEFLTYFNYEAQQDKSGLPNDRFSAERPEGSISTLTIQRTEQRDSAMYRCASSWAQGGEAFFGQGTRLTVV.

The sample holds many counts of this clonotype. This chain joins TRBV3-1 and TRBJ2-1; the D is unclear. The V end lost 0 bases, the J end lost 13 bases, and 13 bases lay between the germline ends. Per germline, CDR1 LGHDT and CDR2 YNNKEL (reference sequence). The length of the CDR3 is 13 residues. CDR3 loop: CASSQDYRFGQFF. CDR3 DNA: TGTGCCAGCAGCCAAGATTACAGATTTGGACAGTTCTTC.

Details on this clonotype: One end of the junction is discordant with germline, which a read error may explain. CDR3 nucleotide sequence: TGTGCCAGCAGTTTGGGGGACGGAATAACCTACGAGCAGTATTTC. It specifies CASSLGDGITYEQYF. V is TRBV27 and J is TRBJ2-7, with D perhaps given as TRBD1 or TRBD2 (5 bases each). The CDR3 is 15 amino acids. Germline loops: CDR1 MNHEY, CDR2 SMNVEV (reference sequence).

This clonotype was seen repeatedly, ten times or more. This chain uses TRBV12-3 or TRBV12-4 with TRBJ2-1; TRBD1 or TRBD2 may be the D gene (6 bases each). The CDR3 loop spans 15 amino acids. V lost 8 bases and J lost 0, with 14 bases in between. The CDR3 region has the DNA TGTGCCAGCCGGGGGCGCCGCTACTCCTACAATGAGCAGTTCTTC. This sequence encodes CASRGRRYSYNEQFF.

Ten or more counts support this clonotype. The chain carries TRBV6-5 and TRBJ1-1, with TRBD1 matching over 7 bases. V shed 6 bases and J 4 bases; nucleotides not matched to a gene: 5. Looked up from germline, CDR1 is MNHEY and CDR2 is SVGAGI. The CDR3 consists of 13 residues. The CDR3 sequence: CASSLHRGTEAFF. The CDR3, as DNA: TGTGCCAGCAGCCTACACAGGGGCACTGAAGCTTTCTTT.

This clonotype came up many times. The gene calls are TRBV10-3 and TRBJ2-5, with 8 positions matching TRBD2. The V gene end was trimmed by 5 bases and the J gene end by 5 bases; junction bases not matched to a gene: 10. This CDR3 has 15 residues. Germline-derived CDR1 and CDR2 are ENHRY and SYGVKD. CDR3 in amino acids: CAISSQSGGGETQYF. Here the CDR3 DNA reads TGTGCCATCAGTTCTCAGAGCGGGGGCGGGGAGACCCAGTACTTC.